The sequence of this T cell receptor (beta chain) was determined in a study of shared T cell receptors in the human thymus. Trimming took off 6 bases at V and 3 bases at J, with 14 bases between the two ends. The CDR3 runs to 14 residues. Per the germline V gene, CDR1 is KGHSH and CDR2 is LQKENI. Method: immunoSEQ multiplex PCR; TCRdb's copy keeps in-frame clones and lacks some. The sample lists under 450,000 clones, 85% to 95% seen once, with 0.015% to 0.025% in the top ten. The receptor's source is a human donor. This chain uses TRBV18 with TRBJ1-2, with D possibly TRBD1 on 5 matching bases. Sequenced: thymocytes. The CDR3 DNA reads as TGTGCCAGCTCCAACCGGGGGGAGGACTATGGCTACACCTTC. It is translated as CASSNRGEDYGYTF. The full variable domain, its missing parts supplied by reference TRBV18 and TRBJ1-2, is NAGVMQNPRHLVRRRGQEARLRCSPMKGHSHVYWYRQLPEEGLKFMVYLQKENIIDESGMPKERFSAEFPKEGPSILRIQQVVRGDSAAYFCASSNRGEDYGYTFGSGTRLTVV.